This TCR beta chain was recorded in a study of shared clonotypes between healthy human individuals. Germline loops: CDR1 MGHRA, CDR2 YSYEKL. The CDR3 is 16 amino acids. J lost 7 bases, V lost 3 bases, and 9 bases had no gene match. Study observations and caveats: Generation probability values for non-shared clonotypes were lower than those for clonotypes shared by all four donors.

Regarding this clone: Antigen specificity is unknown.

Profiled with immunoSEQ multiplex PCR; TCRdb holds only in-frame clones, not every one. The sample consists of about 680,000 clones, approximately 79% of them appearing once. The TCR sequence derives from a woman aged 25 to 39 in good health. The rearrangement joins TRBV4-1 to TRBJ1-5; 10 bases match TRBD1. Sequencing was carried out using memory CD4+ T cells sorted from blood. Subset given: CD45RA-negative fraction. The CDR3 is CASSQARQGAKQPQHF. The CDR3 DNA reads as TGCGCCAGCAGCCAGGCCAGACAGGGGGCTAAGCAGCCCCAGCATTTT.